These 9 T cell receptor beta chains share one sample of origin, sequenced in a study of cytomegalovirus exposure and HLA in healthy donors. The PCR contained 60 Vbeta and 13 Jbeta primers. The table came from immunoSEQ multiplex PCR; TCRdb's copy has only in-frame clones and leaves some out. The table shows about 100,000 clones, with 75% to 85% occurring only once. Sequences were obtained from PBMCs. The receptor set was obtained from a female donor in good health and CMV-seropositive.

The genes are TRBV5-8 and TRBJ2-5, with D perhaps matching TRBD1 (6 bases). V was pared by 3 bases and J by 1 base, with 19 bases between. The CDR3 sequence is 17 residues long. Germline lookup yields CDR1 SGHTS and CDR2 YDEGEE. DNA of the CDR3: TGTGCCAGCAGCTCCCTACGGAGAGGACAGCTCCAAGAGACCCAGTACTTC. This encodes CASSSLRRGQLQETQYF.

The rearrangement joins TRBV5-1 to TRBJ1-1; TRBD1 aligns across 7 bases. The germline V gene encodes CDR1 SGHRS and CDR2 YFSETQ. Germline trimming cut 3 bases from V and 3 bases from J; bases unmatched to any gene: 2. The CDR3 is 13 residues long. The CDR3 DNA follows: TGCGCCAGCAGCTCGGACAGGTACACTGAAGCTTTCTTT. Protein product: CASSSDRYTEAFF.

This rearrangement joins TRBV30 to TRBJ1-6; D ambiguous. This CDR3 has 15 residues. Deletions cut 1 base from V and 8 bases from J, with 15 bases between. Looked up from germline, CDR1 is GTSNPN and CDR2 is SVGIG (reference sequence). The CDR3 DNA reads as TGTGCCTGGAGTGGAGTCGGGTTCGTGGATTCACCCCTCCACTTT. Translated: CAWSGVGFVDSPLHF.

This clone occurred a few times. V usage is TRBV6-5 and J usage is TRBJ2-1, with TRBD2 identical over 9 bases. Unmatched junction bases numbered 3, after V lost 6 bases and J lost 6 bases. The CDR3 is 13 residues long. The germline gives CDR1 MNHEY, CDR2 SVGAGI. The CDR3 nucleotides are TGTGCCAGCAGCCTAGCGGGGCCCAATGAGCAGTTCTTC. Amino acid sequence: CASSLAGPNEQFF.

V is TRBV5-4 and J is TRBJ2-2; 7 nucleotides match TRBD2. Per germline, CDR1 SGHNT and CDR2 YYREEE (reference sequence). CDR3 length equals 17 residues. V lost 1 base to trimming and J lost 3 bases; unmatched junction nucleotides: 9. As DNA, the CDR3 is TGTGCCAGCAGCTTGAAATGGCGGGAGCTCGACACCGGGGAGCTGTTTTTT. It is translated as CASSLKWRELDTGELFF.

The rearrangement links TRBV4-2 to TRBJ2-1, with no clear D. The CDR3 contains 16 residues. V shed 4 bases and J shed 4 bases, with 17 bases lying between them. The V gene's germline CDR1 is LGHNA and CDR2 YNFKEQ. CDR3 residues: CASSPEGPTTYNEQFF. Written as DNA, the CDR3 is TGTGCCAGCAGCCCCGAAGGCCCCACTACGTACAATGAGCAGTTCTTC.

CDR3 residues: CASLLEVEQYF. The CDR3, as DNA: TGCGCCAGCCTCCTAGAGGTCGAGCAGTACTTC. The chain recombines TRBV10-1 with TRBJ2-5; D unresolved. The DNA end lines up better with TRBJ2-7; the J call may be wrong. Germline CDR1 is WNHNN and CDR2 is SYGVQD (reference sequence). The CDR3 has 11 amino acids.

There are a few counts of this clone. The genes are TRBV7-9 and TRBJ2-5; 7 bases match TRBD2. V was clipped by 1 base and J by 5 bases; unmatched bases: 7. CDR3 length: 15 amino acids. Germline CDR1 and CDR2: SEHNR and FQNEAQ (reference sequence). The chain's CDR3 is CASSLVAGAIETQYF. CDR3 sequence (DNA): TGTGCCAGCAGCTTAGTCGCGGGAGCGATTGAGACCCAGTACTTC.

This clone was recorded once. The chain employs TRBV5-1 and TRBJ1-6, with 9 bases that match TRBD1. Trimming removed 3 bases from V and 6 bases from J; junction bases left unmatched: 1. CDR3 size: 14 residues. Germline values: CDR1 SGHRS, CDR2 YFSETQ. The CDR3 nucleotides read TGCGCCAGCAGCTCGGGACAGGGTAATTCACCCCTCCACTTT. Protein sequence: CASSSGQGNSPLHF.